These 30 T cell receptor beta chains originate from one sample sequenced in a study of CD8 T cells in ankylosing spondylitis. From the 5' RACE reads, TCRdb called clonotypes with MiXCR, one entry per CDR3 protein. The data contain 80,000 to 90,000 distinct CDR3 sequences, around 25% of them seen just once; the ten biggest clones take up around 59%. Sequences were obtained from blood, either unsorted or a sorted T cell fraction (not recorded which). Receptors were obtained from a male donor with ankylosing spondylitis or in good health (not recorded which).

This clonotype has just a few counts. The rearrangement joins TRBV20-1 to TRBJ2-7; no firm D call. Germline V gene data show CDR1 as DFQATT and CDR2 as SNEGSKA (reference sequence). V lost 3 bases to trimming and J lost 4 bases, with 13 bases between them. This CDR3 has 13 residues. CDR3 in amino acids: CSASPDLRYEQYF. The CDR3 nucleotides read TGCAGTGCTAGCCCCGACTTGCGTTACGAGCAGTACTTC.

CDR3 amino acids: CAISRSPTDQAYDEQFF. CDR3 coding DNA: TGTGCCATCAGTCGTTCACCGACAGACCAGGCATATGATGAGCAGTTCTTC. This chain joins TRBV10-3 and TRBJ2-1; TRBD1 is a possible D gene (5 bases). The CDR3 loop spans 17 amino acids. Germline CDR1 is ENHRY and CDR2 is SYGVKD. V was pared by 5 bases and J by 8 bases, with 25 bases between.

This clonotype was detected only a few times. The rearrangement joins TRBV6-1 to TRBJ1-2; D might be TRBD1 (5 bases). Germline V CDR1 and CDR2: MNHNS, SASEGT. The V gene lost 5 bases and the J gene lost 5 bases, with 15 bases spanning the gap. The length of the CDR3 is 14 residues. CDR3 protein: CASSRPGVAYGYTF. DNA for the CDR3: TGTGCCAGCAGTCGACCGGGGGTGGCGTATGGCTACACCTTC.

This clonotype occurred a few times. The V gene is TRBV28, the J gene TRBJ1-1; maybe TRBD1 (5 bases). This CDR3 has 12 amino acids. The germline V gene encodes CDR1 MDHEN and CDR2 SYDVKM. The V end lost 3 bases, the J end lost 12 bases, and 14 bases lay between the germline ends. The CDR3 coding sequence is TGTGCCAGCAGTTTTAAGGGGCTTGGGACTTTCTTT. This encodes CASSFKGLGTFF.

This clonotype was seen many times. J is TRBJ2-7 and V is TRBV20-1; the D gene is possibly TRBD1 (5 bases). The CDR3 is 14 residues long. Germline V gene sequence: CDR1 DFQATT, CDR2 SNEGSKA (reference sequence). The V gene lost 5 bases and the J gene lost 2 bases, with 16 bases spanning the gap. The CDR3 DNA is TGCAGTGCTTATGCCACAGGCGACACCTACGAGCAGTACTTC. Its translation: CSAYATGDTYEQYF.

This clonotype has a count of ten or more. The chain couples TRBV7-2 to TRBJ2-3; unclear D gene. Germline V gene sequence: CDR1 SGHTA, CDR2 FQGNSA. V lost 4 bases and J lost 5, with 16 bases in between. This CDR3 region has 15 residues. The CDR3 DNA follows: TGTGCCAGCAGCTCCCTCCCCCCCGTGGAAGATACGCAGTATTTT. Translation gives CASSSLPPVEDTQYF.

This clonotype was detected only a few times. The chain joins TRBV7-6 to TRBJ2-7, with 13 bases aligning to TRBD2. The V gene's germline CDR1 is SGHVS and CDR2 FNYEAQ. This CDR3 is built from 17 residues. V dropped 6 bases and J dropped 6; count of bases not matched to a gene: 14. The CDR3 bases are TGTGCCAGCAGTTCAGGACTAGCGGGAGAGAACCCTCGCGAGCAGTACTTC. This sequence encodes CASSSGLAGENPREQYF.

This clonotype was counted a few times. This sequence joins TRBV21-1 and TRBJ2-2. TRBV21-1 is given as a pseudogene. The CDR3 spans 11 residues. The CDR3 reads CAKISSGELFF. CDR3 nucleotide sequence: TGTGCCAAGATATCTTCCGGGGAGCTGTTTTTT.

This clonotype was seen a few times. The chain is built from TRBV12-3 or TRBV12-4 and TRBJ2-5; 9 bases fit TRBD2. V shed 10 bases, J shed 5 bases, and the junction held 8 bases outside the gene matches. The CDR3 sequence is 13 residues long. The CDR3 protein is CATQRGAGETQYF. In DNA form, the CDR3 reads TGTGCCACCCAGCGGGGGGCAGGGGAGACCCAGTACTTC.

The rearrangement uses TRBV7-3 and TRBJ2-2; TRBD2 matches at 14 bases. Germline CDR1 reads SGHTA; CDR2 reads FQGTGA. V lost 5 bases to trimming and J lost 6 bases; unmatched junction nucleotides: 11. The length of the CDR3 is 18 residues. CDR3 sequence (DNA): TGTGCCAGCAGCCCGGGACTAGCGGGAGCCCTTGCACCCGGGGAGCTGTTTTTT. Translating gives CASSPGLAGALAPGELFF.

This clonotype was seen more than once but under ten times. The chain combines TRBV27 with TRBJ1-2, with TRBD1 identical over 8 bases. The CDR3 loop spans 17 amino acids. CDR1 and CDR2 from the germline V gene are MNHEY and SMNVEV (reference sequence). The V gene end was trimmed by 1 base and the J gene end by 3 bases; junction bases not matched to a gene: 10. CDR3: CASSLYGTGLNYYGYTF. CDR3 DNA: TGTGCCAGCAGTTTATACGGGACAGGACTTAATTACTATGGCTACACCTTC.

This chain connects TRBV12-3 or TRBV12-4 to TRBJ1-1, with D possibly TRBD1 on 5 matching bases. The V gene lost 3 bases and the J gene lost 10 bases, with 15 bases spanning the gap. The CDR3 length is 13 residues. The CDR3 here is CASSLGQGGIAFF. CDR3 in DNA: TGTGCCAGCAGTTTGGGGCAGGGTGGTATAGCTTTCTTT.

This clonotype was seen a few times. The chain couples TRBV29-1 to TRBJ1-5; D gene unclear. The CDR3 runs 13 residues. Germline CDR1 SQVTM, CDR2 ANQGSEA. Trimming cost V 2 bases and J 4 bases, with 9 bases left between them. The CDR3 DNA reads TGCAGCGTTGAATTGCAGAAAAATCAGCCCCAGCATTTT. It specifies CSVELQKNQPQHF.

The chain carries TRBV18 and TRBJ2-1; perhaps TRBD2 as D (6 bases). Looked up from germline, CDR1 is KGHSH and CDR2 is LQKENI. The ends were cut back, 3 bases at V and 4 bases at J, with 16 bases in the middle. The length of the CDR3 is 16 residues. The CDR3 DNA follows: TGTGCCAGCTCACCTGGACACTTCGGGAGTTACAATGAGCAGTTCTTC. Translated: CASSPGHFGSYNEQFF.

The chain uses TRBV20-1 and TRBJ1-2, with 9 bases identical to TRBD1. The germline V gene has CDR1 DFQATT and CDR2 SNEGSKA (reference sequence). V lost 6 bases and J lost 7; bases outside the gene matches: 6. The CDR3 loop spans 12 amino acids. CDR3 residues: CSAQQGAGGYTF. The CDR3 bases are TGCAGTGCCCAACAGGGGGCAGGTGGCTACACCTTC.

The V gene is TRBV5-1, the J gene TRBJ2-3, with 13 bases matching TRBD2. The CDR3 sequence is 17 residues long. CDR1 and CDR2 (germline): SGHRS, YFSETQ. Trimming removed 3 bases from V and 6 bases from J; junction bases left unmatched: 10. The CDR3 sequence is CASSSRTSGSRVDTQYF. CDR3 nucleotide sequence: TGCGCCAGCAGCTCTCGGACTAGCGGGAGCCGGGTGGATACGCAGTATTTT.

Concerning this clonotype itself: The junction does not match germline at one end; this may be a read error. This chain links TRBV7-9 with TRBJ1-6, with D unclear. The CDR3 consists of 16 residues. The germline CDR1 and CDR2 sequences are SEHNR and FQNEAQ (reference sequence). The CDR3 is CASSPGRISYNSPLHF. CDR3 DNA: TGTGCCAGCAGCCCAGGACGGATCTCCTATAATTCCCCCCTCCACTTT. The full variable domain, in which reference TRBV7-9 and TRBJ1-6 provide the parts outside the CDR3, is DTGVSQNPRHKITKRGQNVTFRCDPISEHNRLYWYRQTLGQGPEFLTYFQNEAQLEKSRLLSDRFSAERPKGSFSTLEIQRTEQGDSAMYLCASSPGRISYNSPLHFGNGTRLTVT.

Details on this clonotype: At one of its ends the junction is not consistent with the germline gene, which may arise from a read error. This sequence joins TRBV3-1 and TRBJ2-1; no reliable D call. This CDR3 contains 13 residues. Germline V gene data show CDR1 as LGHDT and CDR2 as YNNKEL (reference sequence). Here the CDR3 DNA reads TGTGCCAGCAGCCAAGGTCCACTCAATCAGCAGTTCTTC. Encoded protein: CASSQGPLNQQFF.

At least ten counts were recorded for this clonotype. The V call is TRBV27, the J call TRBJ1-2; a possible D gene is TRBD1 (6 bases). The CDR3 loop spans 14 amino acids. With 2 bases removed from V and 5 bases from J, the gap between germline ends came to 12 bases. CDR1 is MNHEY and CDR2 is SMNVEV in the germline V gene (reference sequence). CDR3 sequence: CASSLGGLPYGYTF. CDR3 coding DNA: TGTGCCAGCAGTTTAGGGGGGCTCCCTTATGGCTACACCTTC.

The chain uses TRBV5-6 and TRBJ2-5; D remains unclear. This CDR3 spans 15 amino acids. CDR1 is SGHDT and CDR2 is YYEEEE in the germline V gene. The V end lost 0 bases, the J end lost 4 bases, and 13 bases lay between the germline ends. CDR3: CASSLGQDARETQYF. The CDR3 region has the DNA TGTGCCAGCAGCTTGGGGCAAGATGCTCGAGAGACCCAGTACTTC.

This clonotype appeared many times. The chain links TRBV6-5 to TRBJ1-5; tentatively, D is TRBD1 (5 bases). The CDR3 is 14 amino acids. The V end was cut by 2 bases, the J end by 4 bases, with 9 bases between. The V gene's germline CDR1 is MNHEY and CDR2 SVGAGI. CDR3 protein: CASSYQGGNQPQHF. The CDR3 DNA follows: TGTGCCAGCAGTTACCAGGGTGGGAATCAGCCCCAGCATTTT.

This clonotype was picked up a small number of times. V and J are TRBV5-1 and TRBJ1-2, with no clear D. CDR1 SGHRS and CDR2 YFSETQ come from the germline V gene. This CDR3 comprises 12 residues. The germline V and J ends were trimmed by 1 base and 7 bases, with 8 bases remaining between them. The CDR3 DNA sequence: TGCGCCAGCAGCTTGAGTACAGCTGGCTACACCTTC. Its translation is CASSLSTAGYTF.

This clonotype was detected only a few times. The genes are TRBV12-3 or TRBV12-4 and TRBJ2-2, with TRBD2 identical over 8 bases. This CDR3 region has 16 residues. Germline trimming cut 2 bases from V and 6 bases from J; bases unmatched to any gene: 8. Here the CDR3 reads CASSLLGLDLPGELFF. CDR3 DNA: TGTGCCAGCAGTTTATTGGGACTAGATCTCCCCGGGGAGCTGTTTTTT.

CDR3 DNA: TGCGCCAGCAGCTTGTTAGGGTACACCGGGGAGCTGTTTTTT. Protein: CASSLLGYTGELFF. The chain links TRBV5-1 to TRBJ2-2; D unresolved. This CDR3 contains 14 residues. Germline CDR1 is SGHRS and CDR2 is YFSETQ. The germline V and J ends were trimmed by 1 base and 3 bases, with 7 bases remaining between them.

V is TRBV12-3 or TRBV12-4 and J is TRBJ2-1, with D tentatively TRBD1 or TRBD2 (6 bases each). CDR3 length: 11 residues. Trimming stripped 6 bases from V and 10 bases from J, with 10 bases between. The CDR3 DNA reads TGTGCCAGCAGCCAAGGGGGGGAGCAGTTCTTC. This translates into CASSQGGEQFF.

The chain carries TRBV5-1 and TRBJ2-2; D unresolved. The CDR3 consists of 15 residues. Trimming stripped 3 bases from V and 4 bases from J, with 13 bases between. Germline-derived CDR1 and CDR2 are SGHRS and YFSETQ. Here the CDR3 reads CASSSRAEATGELFF. CDR3 in DNA: TGCGCCAGCAGCTCACGGGCAGAGGCCACCGGGGAGCTGTTTTTT.

V gene TRBV6-1 combines with J gene TRBJ1-4; TRBD1 matches 11 bases. Germline values: CDR1 MNHNS, CDR2 SASEGT. V lost 8 bases to trimming and J lost 5 bases; unmatched junction nucleotides: 10. The CDR3 spans 16 residues. The chain's CDR3 is CASGTGGILRNEKLFF. The CDR3 DNA is TGTGCCAGCGGGACAGGGGGAATTCTTAGGAATGAAAAACTGTTTTTT.

This clonotype was found a few times. This chain uses TRBV2 with TRBJ1-2; D is perhaps TRBD1 (5 bases). CDR1 is SNHLY, CDR2 FYNNEI, per germline. The V gene lost 6 bases and the J gene lost 8 bases, with 10 bases spanning the gap. CDR3 length: 11 amino acids. The CDR3 protein is CASRPEGGYTF. CDR3 bases: TGTGCCAGCAGACCCGAGGGGGGCTACACCTTC.

This clonotype was detected only a few times. The rearrangement uses TRBV6-1 and TRBJ2-1; 7 bases are shared with TRBD1. Germline trimming cut 6 bases from V and 4 bases from J; bases unmatched to any gene: 6. The CDR3 runs to 14 residues. Germline CDR1 MNHNS, CDR2 SASEGT. The CDR3, as DNA: TGTGCCAGCAGATCCTGGGACAGTTACAATGAGCAGTTCTTC. Its protein product is CASRSWDSYNEQFF.

The chain is built from TRBV6-5 and TRBJ1-4; no clear D gene. The CDR3 is 14 amino acids. In germline, CDR1 is MNHEY, CDR2 SVGAGI. Deletions cut 5 bases from V and 7 bases from J, with 14 bases between. Here the CDR3 reads CASSHQRVSEKLFF. DNA for the CDR3: TGTGCCAGCAGTCACCAGCGGGTTAGTGAAAAACTGTTTTTT.